A single sample gave rise to the 10 T cell receptor beta chains below, sequenced in a study of T cells after yellow fever vaccination. TCRdb re-called the 5' RACE reads with MiXCR, one entry per CDR3 protein. The repertoire has under 150,000 distinct CDR3 sequences, 12% to 15% of them found once; the top ten carry approximately 39%. This sample comprised CD8+ T cells sorted from PBMCs, obtained 5 days after the yellow fever booster vaccination. These receptors were taken from a man between 18 and 29 years old who received the YFV17D yellow fever vaccine.

J is TRBJ2-7 and V is TRBV5-4, with D tentatively TRBD1 (5 bases). This CDR3 is 15 amino acids long. V gave up 0 bases and J gave up 1 base, with 11 bases separating them. Germline CDR1 SGHNT, CDR2 YYREEE (reference sequence). In DNA form, the CDR3 reads TGTGCCAGCAGCTTGGGCTGGGGCCCTTCCTACGAGCAGTACTTC. Protein product: CASSLGWGPSYEQYF.

This clonotype was seen repeatedly, ten times or more. The chain joins TRBV4-2 to TRBJ2-4; 10 bases match TRBD2. CDR3 length equals 19 residues. V lost 0 bases and J lost 0; bases outside the gene matches: 8. Germline CDR1 LGHNA, CDR2 YNFKEQ. The CDR3 sequence: CASSQEITSGVLAKNIQYF. The DNA of the CDR3 is TGTGCCAGCAGCCAAGAGATCACTAGCGGGGTATTAGCCAAAAACATTCAGTACTTC.

This clonotype was recorded many times. V is TRBV9 and J is TRBJ2-1; D might be TRBD2 (5 bases). Trimming stripped 6 bases from V and 5 bases from J, with 12 bases between. The CDR3 spans 13 residues. CDR1 is SGDLS, CDR2 YYNGEE, per germline. CDR3 coding DNA: TGTGCCAGCACCCCGGAGGCGGACAATGAGCAGTTCTTC. It translates to CASTPEADNEQFF.

The chain carries TRBV7-6 and TRBJ2-2, with D perhaps being TRBD1 or TRBD2 (5 bases each). The CDR3 is 14 residues long. V lost 4 bases and J 4 bases, leaving 10 bases between the germline ends. Germline CDR1 SGHVS, CDR2 FNYEAQ. Here the CDR3 reads CASSSGGGTGELFF. The CDR3 coding sequence is TGTGCCAGCAGCTCGGGTGGGGGCACCGGGGAGCTGTTTTTT.

The genes are TRBV7-2 and TRBJ2-3; D unclear. The CDR3 spans 13 residues. Germline V gene data show CDR1 as SGHTA and CDR2 as FQGNSA. V lost 6 bases and J 6 bases, leaving 13 bases between the germline ends. The chain's CDR3 is CASSTSRPDTQYF. The DNA for the CDR3 is TGTGCCAGCAGTACCTCCCGCCCGGATACGCAGTATTTT.

The chain employs TRBV19 and TRBJ2-3; perhaps TRBD2 as D (6 bases). Trimming took off 8 bases at V and 0 bases at J, with 9 bases between the two ends. The length of the CDR3 is 13 residues. Per germline, CDR1 LNHDA and CDR2 SQIVND (reference sequence). The CDR3 DNA reads as TGTGCCAGTGCGGGACTCAGCACAGATACGCAGTATTTT. Its translation is CASAGLSTDTQYF. The whole variable domain, remainder taken from reference TRBV19 and TRBJ2-3, is DGGITQSPKYLFRKEGQNVTLSCEQNLNHDAMYWYRQDPGQGLRLIYYSQIVNDFQKGDIAEGYSVSREKKESFPLTVTSAQKNPTAFYLCASAGLSTDTQYFGPGTRLTVL.

The rearrangement uses TRBV4-2 and TRBJ2-1, with D perhaps TRBD2 (6 bases). Germline CDR1 reads LGHNA; CDR2 reads YNFKEQ. The germline V and J ends were trimmed by 0 bases and 2 bases, with 11 bases remaining between them. This CDR3 is built from 16 residues. In DNA form, the CDR3 reads TGTGCCAGCAGCCAAGAATGGGCGGGGACCTACAATGAGCAGTTCTTC. This gives the protein CASSQEWAGTYNEQFF.

This clonotype came up a few times. The chain couples TRBV10-3 to TRBJ2-2; possibly TRBD1 or TRBD2 for D (5 bases each). V lost 0 bases and J lost 7, with 24 bases in between. Germline CDR1 is ENHRY and CDR2 is SYGVKD. CDR3 length: 19 residues. The CDR3 nucleotides read TGTGCCATCAGTGAGTCTAGAGGGGTTTCGATACGGAGTGTCGGGGAGCTGTTTTTT. It codes for CAISESRGVSIRSVGELFF.

In its sample, this clonotype was seen a few times. The chain joins TRBV20-1 to TRBJ2-7; D remains unclear. Germline CDR1 and CDR2: DFQATT and SNEGSKA (reference sequence). This CDR3 is 13 amino acids long. Trimming cost V 1 base and J 3 bases, with 10 bases left between them. Written as DNA, the CDR3 is TGCAGTGCTAGAGCCCCCGGTAGCTACGAGCAGTACGTC. Its translation is CSARAPGSYEQYV.

This clonotype was counted a few times. The chain combines TRBV4-1 with TRBJ2-1, with 9 positions matching TRBD2. CDR3 length: 17 amino acids. Per germline, CDR1 MGHRA and CDR2 YSYEKL. Germline trimming cut 2 bases from V and 12 bases from J; bases unmatched to any gene: 17. The CDR3 loop reads CASSQTPAAGGHRRQFF. For the CDR3, the DNA is TGCGCCAGCAGCCAAACCCCGGCGGCGGGGGGGCACCGTAGGCAGTTCTTC.